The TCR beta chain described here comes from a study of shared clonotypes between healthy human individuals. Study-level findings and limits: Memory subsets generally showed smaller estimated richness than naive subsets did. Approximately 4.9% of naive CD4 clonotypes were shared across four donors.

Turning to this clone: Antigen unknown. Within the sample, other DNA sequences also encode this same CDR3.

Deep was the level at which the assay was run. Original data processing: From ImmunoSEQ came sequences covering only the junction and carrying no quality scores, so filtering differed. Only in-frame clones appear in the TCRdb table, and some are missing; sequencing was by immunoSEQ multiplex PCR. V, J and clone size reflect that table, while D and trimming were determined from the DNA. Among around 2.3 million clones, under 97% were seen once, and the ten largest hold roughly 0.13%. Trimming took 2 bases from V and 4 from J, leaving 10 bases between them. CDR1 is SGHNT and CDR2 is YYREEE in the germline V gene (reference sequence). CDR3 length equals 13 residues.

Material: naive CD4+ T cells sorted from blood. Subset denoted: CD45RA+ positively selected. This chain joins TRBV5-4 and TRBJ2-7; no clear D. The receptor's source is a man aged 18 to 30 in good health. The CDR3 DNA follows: TGTGCCAGCAGCTTAGGCAGCTCATACGAGCAGTACTTC. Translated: CASSLGSSYEQYF.